This TCR beta chain comes out of a study of T-cell memory formation after mild COVID-19. Across the whole study: Largely donor-specific sequence clusters came from two donors. Study-wide points: Contracting clones, day 15 to 85, had balanced CD4/CD8, and later expanders favored CD4+.

Constant-segment-primed 5'RACE gave TCR alpha and TCR beta cDNA libraries with sample barcodes and UMIs. TCRdb processed the 5' RACE reads anew with MiXCR; each CDR3 protein has one entry. The repertoire consists of 350,000 to 500,000 distinct CDR3 sequences, with roughly a quarter occurring once and the leading ten covering roughly 13%. This clonotype showed up many times. What it binds is unknown. With 6 bases clipped from V and 4 bases from J, the junction kept 10 bases outside the gene matches. Germline CDR1 is MDHEN and CDR2 is SYDVKM. The CDR3 is 16 residues long. The chain couples TRBV28 to TRBJ2-1; 9 bases align to TRBD2. Sequences were obtained from PBMCs or a T cell subset sorted from them (not recorded which). The receptor was isolated from an adult woman who had mild COVID-19 (a few samples of this study predate the infection). Cell type and time point are not known. The CDR3 is CASRGMGGRGYNEQFF. In DNA, the CDR3 is TGTGCCAGCAGGGGAATGGGCGGGAGGGGGTACAATGAGCAGTTCTTC.